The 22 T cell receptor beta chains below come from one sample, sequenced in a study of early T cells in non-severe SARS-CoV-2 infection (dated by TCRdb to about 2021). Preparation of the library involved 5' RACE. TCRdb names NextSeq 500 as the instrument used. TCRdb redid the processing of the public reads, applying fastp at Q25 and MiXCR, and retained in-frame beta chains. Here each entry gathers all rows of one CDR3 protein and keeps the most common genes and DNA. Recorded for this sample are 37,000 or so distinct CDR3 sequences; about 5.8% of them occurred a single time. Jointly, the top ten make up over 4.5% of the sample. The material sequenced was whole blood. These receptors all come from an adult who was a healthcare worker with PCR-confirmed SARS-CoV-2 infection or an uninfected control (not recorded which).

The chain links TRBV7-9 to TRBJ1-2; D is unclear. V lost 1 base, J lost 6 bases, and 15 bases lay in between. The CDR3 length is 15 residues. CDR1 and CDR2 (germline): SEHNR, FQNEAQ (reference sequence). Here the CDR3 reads CASSLGSWELNGYTF. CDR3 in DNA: TGTGCCAGCAGCTTAGGGTCTTGGGAGTTAAATGGCTACACCTTC.

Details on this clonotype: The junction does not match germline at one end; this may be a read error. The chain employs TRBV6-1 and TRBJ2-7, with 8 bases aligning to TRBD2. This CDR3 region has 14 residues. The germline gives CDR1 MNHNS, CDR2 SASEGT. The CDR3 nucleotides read TGTACCAGCAGTGGGCTAGCGGGCTCCTACGAGCAGTACTTC. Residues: CTSSGLAGSYEQYF.

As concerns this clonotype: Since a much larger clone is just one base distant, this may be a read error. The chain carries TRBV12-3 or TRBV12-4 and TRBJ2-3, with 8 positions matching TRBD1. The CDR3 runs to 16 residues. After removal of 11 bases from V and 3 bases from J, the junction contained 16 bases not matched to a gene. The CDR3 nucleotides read TGTGCCGGCACCCCTCGAAGGACAGGGCCGACAGATACGCAGTATTTT. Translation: CAGTPRRTGPTDTQYF.

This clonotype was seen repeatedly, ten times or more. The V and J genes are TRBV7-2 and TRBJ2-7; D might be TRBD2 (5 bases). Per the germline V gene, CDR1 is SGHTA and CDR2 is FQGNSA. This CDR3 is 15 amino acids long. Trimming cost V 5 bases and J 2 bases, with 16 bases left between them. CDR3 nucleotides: TGTGCCAGCAGCCCCCCGCAGCGGAAGGCCTACGAGCAGTACTTC. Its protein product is CASSPPQRKAYEQYF.

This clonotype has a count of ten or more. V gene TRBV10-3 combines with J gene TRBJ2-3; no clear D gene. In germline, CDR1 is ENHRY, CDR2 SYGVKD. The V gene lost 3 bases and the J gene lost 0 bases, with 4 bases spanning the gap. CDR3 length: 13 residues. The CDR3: CAISDGSTDTQYF. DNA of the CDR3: TGTGCCATCAGTGACGGGAGCACAGATACGCAGTATTTT.

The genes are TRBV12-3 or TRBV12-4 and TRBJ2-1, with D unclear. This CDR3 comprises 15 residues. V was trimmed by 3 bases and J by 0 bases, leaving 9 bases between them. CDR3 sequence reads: CASSFGGSSYNEQFF. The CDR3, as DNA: TGTGCCAGCAGTTTCGGCGGAAGCTCCTACAATGAGCAGTTCTTC.

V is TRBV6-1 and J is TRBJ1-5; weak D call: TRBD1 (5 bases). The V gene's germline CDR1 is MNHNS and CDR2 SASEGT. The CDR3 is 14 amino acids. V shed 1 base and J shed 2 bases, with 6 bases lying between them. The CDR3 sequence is CASSEGGGNQPQHF. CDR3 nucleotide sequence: TGTGCCAGCAGTGAAGGGGGCGGCAATCAGCCCCAGCATTTT.

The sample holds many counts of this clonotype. The CDR3 spells CASSTRLAGVLNEQFF. The CDR3 DNA reads TGTGCCAGCAGCACTCGACTAGCGGGAGTTTTAAATGAGCAGTTCTTC. The chain is built from TRBV7-2 and TRBJ2-1; the match to TRBD2 covers 12 bases. The ends lost 5 bases at V and 7 bases at J; junction bases unmatched: 9. Germline-derived CDR1 and CDR2 are SGHTA and FQGNSA. The CDR3 runs to 16 residues.

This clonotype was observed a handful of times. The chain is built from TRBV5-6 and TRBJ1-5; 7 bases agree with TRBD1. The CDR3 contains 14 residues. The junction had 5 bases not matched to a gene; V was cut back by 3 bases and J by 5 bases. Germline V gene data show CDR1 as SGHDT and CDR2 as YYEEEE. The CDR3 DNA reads TGTGCCAGCAGCTACAGGGGAGGGTATCAGCCCCAGCATTTT. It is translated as CASSYRGGYQPQHF.

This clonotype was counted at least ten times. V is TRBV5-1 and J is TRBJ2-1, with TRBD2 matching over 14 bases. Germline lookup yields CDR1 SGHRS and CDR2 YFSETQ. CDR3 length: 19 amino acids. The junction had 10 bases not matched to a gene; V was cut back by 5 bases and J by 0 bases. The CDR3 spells CASRHGLAGGDSSYNEQFF. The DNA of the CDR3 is TGCGCCAGCAGGCACGGACTAGCGGGAGGTGATAGCTCCTACAATGAGCAGTTCTTC.

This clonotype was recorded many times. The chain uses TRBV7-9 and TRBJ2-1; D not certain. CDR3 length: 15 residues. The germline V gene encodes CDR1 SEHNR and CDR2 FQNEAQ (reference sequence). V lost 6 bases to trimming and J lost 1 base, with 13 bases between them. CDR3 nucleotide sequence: TGTGCCAGCAGTCGCACTGAAACGTCCTACAATGAGCAGTTCTTC. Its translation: CASSRTETSYNEQFF. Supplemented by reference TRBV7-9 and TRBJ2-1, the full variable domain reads DTGVSQNPRHKITKRGQNVTFRCDPISEHNRLYWYRQTLGQGPEFLTYFQNEAQLEKSRLLSDRFSAERPKGSFSTLEIQRTEQGDSAMYLCASSRTETSYNEQFFGPGTRLTVL.

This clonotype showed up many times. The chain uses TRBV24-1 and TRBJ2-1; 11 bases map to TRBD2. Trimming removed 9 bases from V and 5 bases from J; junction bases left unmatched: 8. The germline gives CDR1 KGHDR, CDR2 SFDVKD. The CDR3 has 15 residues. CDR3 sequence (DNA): TGTGCCACCTTCGGCCTGACTAGCGGGAACAATGAGCAGTTCTTC. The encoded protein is CATFGLTSGNNEQFF.

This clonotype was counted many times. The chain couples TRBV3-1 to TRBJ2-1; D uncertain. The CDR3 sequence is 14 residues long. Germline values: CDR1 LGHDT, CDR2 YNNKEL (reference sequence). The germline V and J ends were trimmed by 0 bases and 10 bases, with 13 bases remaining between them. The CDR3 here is CASSQDNSPREQFF. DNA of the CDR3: TGTGCCAGCAGCCAAGATAATAGTCCTCGAGAGCAGTTCTTC.

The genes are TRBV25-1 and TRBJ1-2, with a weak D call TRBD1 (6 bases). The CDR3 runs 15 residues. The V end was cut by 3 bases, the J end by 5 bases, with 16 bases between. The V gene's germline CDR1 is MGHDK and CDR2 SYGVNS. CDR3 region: CASSDEAQGVYGYTF. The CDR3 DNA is TGTGCCAGCAGTGACGAGGCACAGGGTGTTTATGGCTACACCTTC.

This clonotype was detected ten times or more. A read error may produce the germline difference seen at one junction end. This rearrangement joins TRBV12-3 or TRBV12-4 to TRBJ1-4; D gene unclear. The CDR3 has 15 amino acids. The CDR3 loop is CASSLVGQKWEKLLF. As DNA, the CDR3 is TGTGCCAGCAGTTTAGTAGGGCAGAAGTGGGAAAAACTGCTTTTT.

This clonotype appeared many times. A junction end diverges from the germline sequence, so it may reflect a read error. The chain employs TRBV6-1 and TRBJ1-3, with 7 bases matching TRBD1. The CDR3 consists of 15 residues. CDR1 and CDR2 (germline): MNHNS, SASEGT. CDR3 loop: CASREGQVSGNTIYF. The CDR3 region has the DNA TGTGCCAGCAGAGAAGGACAGGTCTCTGGAAACACCATATATTTT.

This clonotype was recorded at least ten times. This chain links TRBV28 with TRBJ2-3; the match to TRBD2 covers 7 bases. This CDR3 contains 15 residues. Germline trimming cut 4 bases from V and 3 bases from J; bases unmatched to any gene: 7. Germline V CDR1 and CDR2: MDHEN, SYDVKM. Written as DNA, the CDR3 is TGTGCCAGCAGTTCCAGCGGGATCGGTACAGATACGCAGTATTTT. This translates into CASSSSGIGTDTQYF. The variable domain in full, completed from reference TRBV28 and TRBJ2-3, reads DVKVTQSSRYLVKRTGEKVFLECVQDMDHENMFWYRQDPGLGLRLIYFSYDVKMKEKGDIPEGYSVSREKKERFSLILESASTNQTSMYLCASSSSGIGTDTQYFGPGTRLTVL.

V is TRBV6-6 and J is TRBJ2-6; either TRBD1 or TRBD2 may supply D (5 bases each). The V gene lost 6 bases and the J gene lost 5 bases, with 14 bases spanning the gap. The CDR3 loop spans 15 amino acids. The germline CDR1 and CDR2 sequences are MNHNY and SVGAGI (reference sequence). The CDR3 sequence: CASRPRDLRANVLTF. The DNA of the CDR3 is TGTGCCAGCAGGCCCCGGGACCTGAGGGCCAACGTCCTGACTTTC.

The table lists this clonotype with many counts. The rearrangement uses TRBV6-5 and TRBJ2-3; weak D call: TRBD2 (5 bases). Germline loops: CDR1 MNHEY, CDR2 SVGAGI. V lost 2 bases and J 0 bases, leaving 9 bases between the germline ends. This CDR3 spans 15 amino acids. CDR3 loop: CASSYRAVSTDTQYF. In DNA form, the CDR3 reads TGTGCCAGCAGTTACCGAGCGGTTAGCACAGATACGCAGTATTTT.

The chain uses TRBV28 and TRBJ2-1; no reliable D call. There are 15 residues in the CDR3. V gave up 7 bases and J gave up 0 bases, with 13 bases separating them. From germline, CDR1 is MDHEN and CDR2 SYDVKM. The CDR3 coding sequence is TGTGCCAGCACCCCCCCGGCGAACTCCTACAATGAGCAGTTCTTC. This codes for CASTPPANSYNEQFF.

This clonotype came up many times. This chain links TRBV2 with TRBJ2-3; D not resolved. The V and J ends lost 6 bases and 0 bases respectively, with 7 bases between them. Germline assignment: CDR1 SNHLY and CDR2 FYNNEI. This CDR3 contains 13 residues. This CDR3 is CASRDASTDTQYF. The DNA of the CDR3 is TGTGCCAGCAGAGACGCTAGCACAGATACGCAGTATTTT.

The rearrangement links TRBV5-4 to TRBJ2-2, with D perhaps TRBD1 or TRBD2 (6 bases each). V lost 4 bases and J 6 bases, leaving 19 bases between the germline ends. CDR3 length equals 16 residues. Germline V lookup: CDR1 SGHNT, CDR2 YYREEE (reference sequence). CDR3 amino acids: CASSRYGQTGAGELFF. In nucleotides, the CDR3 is TGTGCCAGCAGCCGGTACGGACAGACGGGAGCCGGGGAGCTGTTTTTT.